Following are 10 T cell receptor beta chains from one sample sequenced in a study of glioma-infiltrating T cells after dendritic cell vaccination. The data were produced by immunoSEQ multiplex PCR, yet TCRdb's version contains in-frame clones alone and is incomplete. The sample lists about 92,000 clones, over 75% occurring once. Sequences were derived from blood, sampled before dendritic cell vaccination. The receptors here all came from a human donor with glioblastoma.

CDR3 DNA sequence: TGTGCCAGCAGCTTAGTGGCGGCGCAAGCTTTCTTT. This codes for CASSLVAAQAFF. This rearrangement joins TRBV7-2 to TRBJ1-1; no clear D. This CDR3 comprises 12 residues. The germline V gene has CDR1 SGHTA and CDR2 FQGNSA. V was pared by 1 base and J by 9 bases, with 9 bases between.

This clone was seen only once. The chain employs TRBV5-5 and TRBJ2-2; unclear D gene. The V end lost 0 bases, the J end lost 3 bases, and 9 bases lay between the germline ends. Germline V gives CDR1 SGHKS, CDR2 YYEKEE (reference sequence). The CDR3 spans 15 residues. The CDR3 sequence: CASSLDNSYTGELFF. The CDR3 region has the DNA TGTGCCAGCAGCTTGGATAACAGCTACACCGGGGAGCTGTTTTTT.

The rearrangement links TRBV18 to TRBJ1-2; D not certain. Germline V CDR1 and CDR2: KGHSH, LQKENI. The CDR3 contains 13 residues. Trimming left V 2 bases short and J 3 bases short, with 7 bases between. CDR3 residues: CASSPRQDYGYTF. In nucleotides, the CDR3 is TGTGCCAGCTCACCAAGGCAGGACTATGGCTACACCTTC.

The V gene is TRBV4-1, the J gene TRBJ1-5; D is perhaps TRBD1 (6 bases). CDR1 MGHRA and CDR2 YSYEKL come from the germline V gene. Trimming pared 2 bases from V and 9 bases from J, leaving 11 bases between. The CDR3 contains 13 residues. CDR3 loop: CASSQRGIGPQHF. CDR3 DNA: TGCGCCAGCAGCCAAAGGGGGATCGGGCCCCAGCATTTT.

CDR3 sequence reads: CATSIDLGGSTDTQYF. The DNA for the CDR3 is TGTGCCACCAGCATCGATCTCGGGGGTAGCACAGATACGCAGTATTTT. The chain is built from TRBV15 and TRBJ2-3; perhaps TRBD2 as D (6 bases). The CDR3 is 16 amino acids. Germline V gives CDR1 LNHNV, CDR2 YYDKDF (reference sequence). V shed 4 bases and J shed 0 bases, with 14 bases lying between them.

This clone is a singleton in its sample. The chain joins TRBV28 to TRBJ2-7; 8 bases are a match to TRBD1. CDR1 MDHEN and CDR2 SYDVKM come from the germline V gene. V shed 3 bases and J 3 bases; nucleotides not matched to a gene: 7. The CDR3 consists of 15 residues. CDR3 loop: CASSLAGGGSYEQYF. CDR3 coding DNA: TGTGCCAGCAGTTTGGCAGGGGGCGGCAGCTACGAGCAGTACTTC.

V usage is TRBV6-5 and J usage is TRBJ1-3, with a weak D call TRBD1 (5 bases). The CDR3 loop spans 16 amino acids. Germline CDR1 reads MNHEY; CDR2 reads SVGAGI. Trimming left V 0 bases short and J 0 bases short, with 9 bases between. The CDR3 region is CASSYSAGRSGNTIYF. CDR3 DNA sequence: TGTGCCAGCAGTTACTCGGCAGGGCGCTCTGGAAACACCATATATTTT.

The J gene is TRBJ2-3, the V gene TRBV19, with D maybe TRBD1 (7 bases). The CDR3 extends over 13 amino acids. Trimming left V 5 bases short and J 4 bases short, with 10 bases between. Germline V gene data show CDR1 as LNHDA and CDR2 as SQIVND (reference sequence). The CDR3 DNA reads TGTGCCAGTAGTGACAGGGAGGCAGATACGCAGTATTTT. This gives the protein CASSDREADTQYF.

The chain carries TRBV18 and TRBJ2-7; 7 bases are shared with TRBD2. Trimming cost V 2 bases and J 5 bases; bases outside gene matches: 3. The CDR3 is made up of 13 amino acids. In germline, CDR1 is KGHSH, CDR2 LQKENI. The CDR3 nucleotides are TGTGCCAGCTCACCAGGGGAGGGAAACGAGCAGTACTTC. Encoded protein: CASSPGEGNEQYF.

This chain connects TRBV15 to TRBJ1-1; D uncertain. Trimming left V 1 base short and J 1 base short, with 4 bases between. CDR1 LNHNV and CDR2 YYDKDF come from the germline V gene (reference sequence). The CDR3 sequence is 13 residues long. CDR3 sequence (DNA): TGTGCCACCAGCAGAGTGGCGAACACTGAAGCTTTCTTT. This gives the protein CATSRVANTEAFF.